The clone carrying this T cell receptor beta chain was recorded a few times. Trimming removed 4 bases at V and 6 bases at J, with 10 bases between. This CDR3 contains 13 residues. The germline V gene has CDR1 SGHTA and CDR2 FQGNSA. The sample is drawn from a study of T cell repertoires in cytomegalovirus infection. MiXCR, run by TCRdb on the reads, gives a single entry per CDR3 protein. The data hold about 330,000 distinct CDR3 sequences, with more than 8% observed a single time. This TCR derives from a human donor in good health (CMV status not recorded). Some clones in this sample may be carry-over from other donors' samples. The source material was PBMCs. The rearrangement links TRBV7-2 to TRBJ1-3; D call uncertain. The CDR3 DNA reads TGTGCCAGCAGCTCCCGGGAGCAAAACACCATATATTTT. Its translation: CASSSREQNTIYF.